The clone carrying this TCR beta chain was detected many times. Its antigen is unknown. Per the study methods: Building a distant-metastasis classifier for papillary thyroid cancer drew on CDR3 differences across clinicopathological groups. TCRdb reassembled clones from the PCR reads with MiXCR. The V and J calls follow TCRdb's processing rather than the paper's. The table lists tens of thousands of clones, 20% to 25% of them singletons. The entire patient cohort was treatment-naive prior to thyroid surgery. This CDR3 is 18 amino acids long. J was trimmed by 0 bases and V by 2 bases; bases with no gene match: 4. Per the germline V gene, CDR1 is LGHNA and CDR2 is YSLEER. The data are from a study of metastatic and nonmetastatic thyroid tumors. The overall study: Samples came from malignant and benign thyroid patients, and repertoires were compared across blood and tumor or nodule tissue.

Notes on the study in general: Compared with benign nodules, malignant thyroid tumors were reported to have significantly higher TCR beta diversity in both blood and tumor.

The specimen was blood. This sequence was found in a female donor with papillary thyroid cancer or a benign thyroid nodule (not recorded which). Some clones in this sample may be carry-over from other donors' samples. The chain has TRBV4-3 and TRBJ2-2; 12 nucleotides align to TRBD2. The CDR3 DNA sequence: TGCGCCAGCAGCCAAAAACTAGCGGGAGGCACGAACACCGGGGAGCTGTTTTTT. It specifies CASSQKLAGGTNTGELFF.